Listed here is a single TCR beta chain. Its antigen is unidentified. The data derive from a study of cytomegalovirus exposure and HLA in healthy donors. Study-level background: The same platform was used for the 120 validation repertoires and the approximately 670 first-cohort repertoires, a later analysis reported. Study outcomes and limitations: The classifier reportedly diagnosed cytomegalovirus status with high sensitivity and specificity. A few CMV-associated chains were confirmed in vitro to be specific for CMV antigens. Researchers counted over 150 TCR beta chains as cytomegalovirus-associated.

Data came from immunoSEQ multiplex PCR; TCRdb stores just in-frame clones and leaves some out. This table has some 100,000 clones, about nine tenths appearing once. Germline V gene data show CDR1 as KGHSH and CDR2 as LQKENI. The CDR3 length is 15 residues. The ends lost 3 bases at V and 4 bases at J; junction bases unmatched: 9. The sequenced sample was PBMCs. This clonotype originated in a woman aged 18-30 years in good health and CMV-seronegative. The chain has TRBV18 and TRBJ2-7, with TRBD1 matching 7 bases. CDR3 DNA: TGTGCCAGCTCACCTTCCCGGGACAGAAGTTACGAGCAGTACTTC. Its protein is CASSPSRDRSYEQYF.